This T cell receptor (beta chain) was documented in a study of cytomegalovirus exposure and HLA in healthy donors. Trimming took 2 bases from V and 5 from J, leaving 7 bases between them. Looked up from germline, CDR1 is MNHEY and CDR2 is SVGAGI. The CDR3 length is 13 residues. Comments on this clone: The antigen remains unidentified.

The PCR had 60 Vbeta and 13 Jbeta primers. Profiling relied on immunoSEQ multiplex PCR, and the TCRdb table lists in-frame clones only, not all of them. The sample records about 200,000 clones, around 84% being singletons. Study outcomes and limitations: Reportedly, cytomegalovirus status was diagnosed with high sensitivity and specificity. In the analysis, some V segments, TRBV6-2 and TRBV6-3 included, were excluded as indistinguishable. A later analysis revealed that TCR association rates differed between HLA loci, peaking at DRB1 and bottoming out at HLA-C.

What was sequenced was PBMCs. This TCR was sampled from a woman under 30 in good health and CMV-seronegative. The chain combines TRBV6-5 with TRBJ1-5; perhaps TRBD1 as D (5 bases). The CDR3 here is CASSYRGDQPQHF. The CDR3 DNA reads as TGTGCCAGCAGTTACAGGGGTGATCAGCCCCAGCATTTT.